Listed below are T cell receptor beta chains from one sample, sequenced in a study of cytomegalovirus exposure and HLA in healthy donors. Measured with immunoSEQ multiplex PCR; TCRdb has only the in-frame clones, and not every one. The table records around 180,000 clones, over 60% of them present only once. The sequenced sample consisted of PBMCs. The receptors derive from a man in his forties in good health and CMV-seronegative. Each CDR3 is given with its conserved first and last residue.

j_gene | v_gene | CDR3aa
TRBJ1-6 | TRBV5-1 | CASSLDRAFNSPLHF
TRBJ1-2 | TRBV6-1 | CASSGQGKTYGYTF
TRBJ1-5 | TRBV25-1 | CASSDSTGLDQPQHF
TRBJ2-7 | TRBV19 | CASSQLATTEQYF
TRBJ2-2 | TRBV6-5 | CASSYSGRRTGELFF
TRBJ2-3 | TRBV5-1 | CASSFSGLAGLNLGTDTQYF
TRBJ1-5 | TRBV6-5 | CASSRDTRGQPQHF
TRBJ2-3 | TRBV6-5 | CASGLAGATDTQYF
TRBJ2-5 | TRBV7-9 | CASSLGQGAGETQYF
TRBJ1-3 | TRBV14 | CASSQVVGGNTIYF
TRBJ2-5 | TRBV30 | CAWTAGPQETQYF
TRBJ2-7 | TRBV13 | CASSLARASGRAEQYF
TRBJ2-2 | TRBV5-5 | CASSPTGTGELFF
TRBJ2-2 | TRBV13 | CASSSGIQGPGELFF
TRBJ2-7 | TRBV6-5 | CASSYSGLAALEQYF
TRBJ1-2 | TRBV19 | CASSTAFSRGGYTF
TRBJ2-2 | TRBV4-3 | CASSQGTGDAGELFF
TRBJ1-1 | TRBV18 | CASSPQTGQGSEAFF
TRBJ2-6 | TRBV6-5 | CASSSDTTSGANVLTF
TRBJ1-3 | TRBV27 | CASRRTTGGLGNTIYF
TRBJ1-1 | TRBV5-1 | CASSLGGGANTEAFF
TRBJ1-1 | TRBV6-1 | CASSPLVRGAFF
TRBJ1-4 | TRBV18 | CASSHGQEGEKLFF
TRBJ1-3 | TRBV19 | CASSIFQISGNTIYF
TRBJ2-1 | TRBV19 | CASSIGDRGYNEQFF
TRBJ1-4 | TRBV6-5 | CASSYQRTVNEKLFF
TRBJ1-1 | TRBV30 | CAWGKEGGWPEAFF
TRBJ2-7 | TRBV7-8 | CASSPRAGNYEQYF
TRBJ2-1 | TRBV19 | CATNPLDRGQNEQFF
TRBJ2-5 | TRBV28 | CASSGAGSGLETQYF
TRBJ2-7 | TRBV12-5 | CASGLTRPYEQYF
TRBJ2-3 | TRBV18 | CASSGDRTIDTQYF
TRBJ1-3 | TRBV9 | CASSVANSFSGNTIYF
TRBJ1-6 | TRBV7-9 | CASTTTVYNSPLHF
TRBJ2-3 | TRBV5-1 | CASSLQGAGDTQYF
TRBJ1-3 | TRBV11-3 | CASSTRFSGNTIYF
TRBJ2-1 | TRBV7-2 | CASAVRREVYNEQFF
TRBJ1-1 | TRBV4-3 | CASSPMESMNTEAFF
TRBJ2-7 | TRBV5-3 | CARSLAGTGKAGRAYEQYF
TRBJ2-6 | TRBV5-4 | CASGSAGANVLTF